This TCR beta chain originates from a study of CD8 T cells in Susac syndrome. Whole-study context: At the time their blood was drawn, patients with Susac syndrome were either therapy-naive, on corticosteroids (with some of them also receiving intravenous immunoglobulin), or on intravenous immunoglobulin alone.

Broader study findings: Clonal expansion was absent from the CD4+ T cell repertoires in Susac syndrome. The study's TCR sequencing and HLA analysis drew on a certain number of individuals. That number was acknowledged as relatively small.

The CDR3 totals 14 residues. Germline V gives CDR1 SQVTM, CDR2 ANQGSEA. V lost 5 bases to trimming and J lost 3 bases; unmatched junction nucleotides: 5. The study sequenced TCR beta in blood CD8+ and CD4+ T cells. With respect to this clonotype: The antigen remains undetermined.

Random hexamers were used to reverse transcribe the RNA input (about 0.5 to 1 ug). MiXCR, run by TCRdb on the immunoSEQ multiplex PCR reads, gives a single entry per CDR3 protein. Among around 110,000 distinct CDR3 sequences, 96% were seen once, and the ten largest hold less than 0.15%. Sequenced: CD4+ T cells from PBMCs. The chain has TRBV29-1 and TRBJ2-3; TRBD1 aligns across 10 bases. The sequence came from a human donor with Susac syndrome. As DNA, the CDR3 is TGCAGCGTTCTTCGACAGGGGGCAACAGATACGCAGTATTTT. Its translation: CSVLRQGATDTQYF.